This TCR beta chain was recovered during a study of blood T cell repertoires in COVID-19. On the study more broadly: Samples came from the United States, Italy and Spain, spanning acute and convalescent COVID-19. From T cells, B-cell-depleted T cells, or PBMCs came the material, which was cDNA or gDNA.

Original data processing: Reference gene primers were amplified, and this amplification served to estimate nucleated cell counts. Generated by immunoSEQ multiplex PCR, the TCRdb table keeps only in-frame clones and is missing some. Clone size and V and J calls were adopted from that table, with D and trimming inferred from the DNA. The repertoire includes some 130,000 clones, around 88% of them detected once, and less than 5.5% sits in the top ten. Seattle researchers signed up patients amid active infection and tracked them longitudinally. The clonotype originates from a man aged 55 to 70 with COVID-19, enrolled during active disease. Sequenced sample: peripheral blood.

CDR3 protein: CASSLPSGVYQETQYF. CDR3 nucleotides: TGTGCCAGCAGCTTGCCTAGCGGGGTGTACCAAGAGACCCAGTACTTC. The chain links TRBV5-6 to TRBJ2-5, with 9 bases identical to TRBD2. Germline assignment: CDR1 SGHDT and CDR2 YYEEEE. The CDR3 contains 16 residues. The V and J ends lost 1 base and 0 bases, in that order; junction bases with no gene match: 4.